Each of the 2 T cell receptor beta chains below was sequenced from the same sample in a study of cytomegalovirus exposure and HLA in healthy donors. PCR involved 60 Vbeta and 13 Jbeta primers. The data were produced by immunoSEQ multiplex PCR, yet TCRdb's version contains in-frame clones alone and is incomplete. The sample holds 80,000 to 130,000 clones; roughly 75% are singletons and the top ten take around 14%. Source material: PBMCs. The receptor set was obtained from a male donor in good health and CMV-seropositive.

This sequence joins TRBV14 and TRBJ2-5; 10 bases agree with TRBD2. V shed 0 bases, J shed 6 bases, and the junction held 7 bases outside the gene matches. The CDR3 runs to 16 residues. Germline CDR1 SGHDN, CDR2 FVKESK. In DNA form, the CDR3 reads TGTGCCAGCAGCCAAGAGTTCAGCGGGGGGGAAAAGACCCAGTACTTC. This encodes CASSQEFSGGEKTQYF.

The rearrangement links TRBV5-1 to TRBJ1-1, with 11 nucleotides matching TRBD1. This CDR3 has 14 residues. V gave up 3 bases and J gave up 7 bases; unmatched junction bases: 5. CDR1 is SGHRS, CDR2 YFSETQ, per germline. DNA of the CDR3: TGCGCCAGCAGCTCACCGGGACAGGGGGTTGAAGCTTTCTTT. It yields the protein CASSSPGQGVEAFF.